In this sample, the clone carrying this TCR beta chain turned up a few times. The CDR3 covers 13 residues. CDR1 is DFQATT, CDR2 SNEGSKA, per germline (reference sequence). Trimming removed 2 bases from V and 5 bases from J, with 13 bases in between. The sample is drawn from a study of response to subunit inactivated influenza vaccine. One entry per CDR3 protein results from TCRdb running MiXCR on the RT-PCR reads. The sample holds 500,000 or so distinct CDR3 sequences; about 17% are singletons and the top ten take around 3%. The rearrangement uses TRBV20-1 and TRBJ2-7; D remains unclear. The TCR comes from a man aged 45 to 70 who received an inactivated influenza vaccine. The material sequenced was CD4+ T cells sorted from PBMCs, taken about 24 months after vaccination. This CDR3 reads CSARNSPLDEQYF. CDR3 DNA: TGCAGTGCTAGAAACTCGCCCCTTGACGAGCAGTACTTC.